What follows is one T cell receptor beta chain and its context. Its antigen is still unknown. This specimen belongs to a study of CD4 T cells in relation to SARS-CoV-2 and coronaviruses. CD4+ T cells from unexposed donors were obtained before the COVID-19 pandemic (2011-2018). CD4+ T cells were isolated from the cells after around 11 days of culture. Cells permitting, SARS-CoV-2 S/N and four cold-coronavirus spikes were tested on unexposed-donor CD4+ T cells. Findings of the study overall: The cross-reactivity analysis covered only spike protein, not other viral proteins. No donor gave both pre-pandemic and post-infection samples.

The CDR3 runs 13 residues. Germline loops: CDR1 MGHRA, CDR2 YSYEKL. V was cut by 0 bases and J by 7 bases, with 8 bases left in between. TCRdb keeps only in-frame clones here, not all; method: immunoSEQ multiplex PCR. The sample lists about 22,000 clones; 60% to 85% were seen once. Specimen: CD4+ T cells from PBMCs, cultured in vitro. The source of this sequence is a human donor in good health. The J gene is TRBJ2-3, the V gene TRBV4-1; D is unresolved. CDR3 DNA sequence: TGCGCCAGCAGCCAAGAGGCTGTGTATACGCAGTATTTT. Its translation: CASSQEAVYTQYF.